These 9 T cell receptor beta chains came from one sample sequenced in a study of T-cell reconstitution after alpha-beta-depleted transplantation in children. Unique molecular identifiers were built into the TCRbeta library. Each CDR3 protein gets one entry after TCRdb re-called the PCR reads with MiXCR. The table lists almost 250,000 distinct CDR3 sequences, about 25% of them singletons. The material was PBMCs, obtained before TCRalphabeta/CD19-depleted stem cell transplant. All receptors come from a girl aged 2 to 9 with Fanconi anemia, due to receive a stem cell transplant.

The V and J genes are TRBV10-3 and TRBJ1-5, with TRBD1 matching over 7 bases. This CDR3 spans 18 amino acids. The germline V gene has CDR1 ENHRY and CDR2 SYGVKD. The junction had 14 bases not matched to a gene; V was cut back by 6 bases and J by 0 bases. CDR3 protein: CAISKVLVDRVSNQPQHF. The CDR3 nucleotides read TGTGCCATCAGCAAAGTTCTAGTAGACAGGGTTAGCAATCAGCCCCAGCATTTT.

V is TRBV7-9 and J is TRBJ2-7; D uncertain. Trimming removed 1 base from V and 3 bases from J, with 4 bases in between. The length of the CDR3 is 12 residues. Germline CDR1 reads SEHNR; CDR2 reads FQNEAQ (reference sequence). The CDR3 DNA sequence: TGTGCCAGCAGCTTAGTGAACTACGAGCAGTACTTC. It codes for CASSLVNYEQYF.

V usage is TRBV9 and J usage is TRBJ2-7; the match to TRBD2 covers 10 bases. Unmatched junction bases numbered 10, after V lost 4 bases and J lost 3 bases. The germline gives CDR1 SGDLS, CDR2 YYNGEE. This CDR3 is built from 16 residues. The CDR3 DNA reads TGTGCCAGCAGCTCCTCACTAGCGGGACCCTTCTACGAGCAGTACTTC. This codes for CASSSSLAGPFYEQYF.

This chain connects TRBV4-1 to TRBJ2-1, with D perhaps matching TRBD1 (6 bases). V was trimmed by 5 bases and J by 4 bases, leaving 12 bases between them. The CDR3 runs 14 residues. Germline CDR1 reads MGHRA; CDR2 reads YSYEKL. The CDR3 DNA follows: TGCGCCAGCAGCTTATCGACAGGTTACAATGAGCAGTTCTTC. This gives the protein CASSLSTGYNEQFF.

This clonotype has at least ten counts. The rearrangement joins TRBV27 to TRBJ2-7; D unresolved. The CDR3 has 14 amino acids. Germline lookup yields CDR1 MNHEY and CDR2 SMNVEV (reference sequence). V shed 8 bases and J shed 4 bases, with 18 bases lying between them. The CDR3 sequence: CASFSSPLGYEQYF. The CDR3 DNA sequence: TGTGCCAGCTTTTCAAGTCCCCTGGGGTACGAGCAGTACTTC.

In its sample, this clonotype was seen many times. This sequence joins TRBV29-1 and TRBJ2-7; 8 nucleotides match TRBD1. This CDR3 comprises 12 residues. The ends lost 5 bases at V and 3 bases at J; junction bases unmatched: 3. The germline CDR1 and CDR2 sequences are SQVTM and ANQGSEA. The CDR3 is CSVNDRGYEQYF. As DNA, the CDR3 is TGCAGCGTTAACGACAGGGGCTACGAGCAGTACTTC.

This clonotype was recorded a few times. The chain carries TRBV7-9 and TRBJ1-6; D uncertain. CDR1 and CDR2 (germline): SEHNR, FQNEAQ (reference sequence). V was cut by 1 base and J by 10 bases, with 5 bases left in between. The CDR3 is made up of 12 amino acids. The CDR3 region has the DNA TGTGCCAGCAGCTTAGATCTGTCACCCCTCCACTTT. This translates into CASSLDLSPLHF. The full variable domain, its missing parts supplied by reference TRBV7-9 and TRBJ1-6, is DTGVSQNPRHKITKRGQNVTFRCDPISEHNRLYWYRQTLGQGPEFLTYFQNEAQLEKSRLLSDRFSAERPKGSFSTLEIQRTEQGDSAMYLCASSLDLSPLHFGNGTRLTVT.

The V and J genes are TRBV4-2 and TRBJ2-2; 7 bases agree with TRBD1. The germline V gene encodes CDR1 LGHNA and CDR2 YNFKEQ. The CDR3 runs 16 residues. The ends lost 3 bases at V and 2 bases at J; junction bases unmatched: 6. CDR3 region: CASSHPGTANTGELFF. CDR3 DNA: TGTGCCAGCAGCCACCCCGGGACAGCAAACACCGGGGAGCTGTTTTTT.

The rearrangement uses TRBV20-1 and TRBJ2-5; 12 bases are shared with TRBD2. V lost 4 bases and J lost 2; bases outside the gene matches: 11. From germline, CDR1 is DFQATT and CDR2 SNEGSKA (reference sequence). The CDR3 is 17 residues long. The CDR3 DNA sequence: TGCAGTGCTACTTCTAGCGGGAGGGCCCTCCGACAAGAGACCCAGTACTTC. It codes for CSATSSGRALRQETQYF.